Following are 30 T cell receptor beta chains from one sample sequenced in a study of T cell responses to AZD1222 COVID-19 vaccine. The repertoire was sequenced with immunoSEQ multiplex PCR; TCRdb's copy has only in-frame clones and lacks some. Here the sample spans about 110,000 clones, roughly nine tenths being singletons. The material sequenced was peripheral blood, taken on day 0 of AZD1222 vaccination. Receptor source: an adult in good health.

The chain uses TRBV24-1 and TRBJ1-1, with D uncertain. The CDR3 covers 13 residues. The germline V gene encodes CDR1 KGHDR and CDR2 SFDVKD. The V end lost 3 bases, the J end lost 7 bases, and 11 bases lay between the germline ends. This CDR3 reads CATSDTLRGEAFF. CDR3 coding DNA: TGTGCCACCAGTGATACGCTGCGTGGTGAAGCTTTCTTT.

The rearrangement links TRBV28 to TRBJ2-7; D not resolved. Trimming took 4 bases from V and 1 from J, leaving 5 bases between them. The CDR3 totals 12 residues. Looked up from germline, CDR1 is MDHEN and CDR2 is SYDVKM. The CDR3 reads CASSYGSYEQYF. The CDR3, as DNA: TGTGCCAGCAGTTACGGTTCCTACGAGCAGTACTTC.

The chain has TRBV27 and TRBJ1-1; 8 bases agree with TRBD1. The CDR3 contains 13 residues. V gave up 10 bases and J gave up 1 base; unmatched junction bases: 5. In germline, CDR1 is MNHEY, CDR2 SMNVEV (reference sequence). CDR3 coding DNA: TGTGCCACCAAGACAGGGGAGAACACTGAAGCTTTCTTT. Encoded protein: CATKTGENTEAFF.

The J gene is TRBJ2-2, the V gene TRBV24-1; 8 nucleotides align to TRBD2. The ends lost 5 bases at V and 6 bases at J; junction bases unmatched: 7. From germline, CDR1 is KGHDR and CDR2 SFDVKD. CDR3 length: 15 residues. This CDR3 reads CATSGGAGAAGELFF. The CDR3 DNA is TGTGCCACCAGTGGGGGAGCGGGAGCGGCCGGGGAGCTGTTTTTT.

The chain is built from TRBV24-1 and TRBJ2-3; 9 nucleotides line up with TRBD2. The junction had 19 bases not matched to a gene; V was cut back by 4 bases and J by 3 bases. The germline gives CDR1 KGHDR, CDR2 SFDVKD. The CDR3 is 20 amino acids. CDR3 sequence (DNA): TGTGCCACCAGTGAGCCACGAGGCGGGGGGGGGCGAAGTGCGACAGATACGCAGTATTTT. This encodes CATSEPRGGGGRSATDTQYF.

Worth noting for this clone: At one end the junction does not follow the germline gene, possibly because of a read error. The rearrangement joins TRBV12-5 to TRBJ2-1; TRBD2 matches at 13 bases. Germline V gives CDR1 LGHNT, CDR2 FRNRAP. This CDR3 contains 19 residues. The CDR3 reads CASEPGLAGPPSFYNEQFF. The CDR3 nucleotides are TGTGCGAGTGAGCCGGGACTAGCGGGACCCCCATCTTTTTACAATGAGCAGTTCTTC.

The chain joins TRBV19 to TRBJ1-4; TRBD1 agrees at 9 bases. Germline V gene sequence: CDR1 LNHDA, CDR2 SQIVND (reference sequence). This CDR3 contains 18 residues. With 5 bases clipped from V and 4 bases from J, the junction kept 14 bases outside the gene matches. The DNA of the CDR3 is TGTGCCAGTAGTCCCCACCGAGGACAGGGGAGGGATAATGAAAAACTGTTTTTT. Amino acid sequence: CASSPHRGQGRDNEKLFF.

The rearrangement uses TRBV29-1 and TRBJ2-3; D might be TRBD2 (5 bases). The germline V gene encodes CDR1 SQVTM and CDR2 ANQGSEA. This CDR3 is built from 14 residues. V was trimmed by 4 bases and J by 4 bases, leaving 15 bases between them. The CDR3 DNA reads as TGCAGCGTTGGCCTAGAACCCGGGGCAGATACGCAGTATTTT. This translates into CSVGLEPGADTQYF.

This clone was seen a handful of times. The gene calls are TRBV7-9 and TRBJ1-5; TRBD1 is a possible D gene (6 bases). The CDR3 length is 15 residues. The ends were cut back, 3 bases at V and 0 bases at J, with 9 bases in the middle. Germline V CDR1 and CDR2: SEHNR, FQNEAQ (reference sequence). CDR3 coding DNA: TGTGCCAGCAGCTTCGGGACACTTAGCAATCAGCCCCAGCATTTT. Translated: CASSFGTLSNQPQHF.

This clone turned up a few times. The chain carries TRBV6-5 and TRBJ2-5; D remains unclear. There are 15 residues in the CDR3. The germline CDR1 and CDR2 sequences are MNHEY and SVGAGI. Deletions cut 6 bases from V and 2 bases from J, with 16 bases between. The DNA of the CDR3 is TGTGCCAGCAGACTTACAAGGGTTAATCAAGAGACCCAGTACTTC. The encoded protein is CASRLTRVNQETQYF.

V and J are TRBV28 and TRBJ1-6; 7 positions match TRBD1. This CDR3 has 14 amino acids. Germline CDR1 reads MDHEN; CDR2 reads SYDVKM. The trim removed 3 bases at V and 7 bases at J, leaving 3 bases unmatched. CDR3 coding DNA: TGTGCCAGCAGTTTCGCGACAGGGAATTCACCCCTCCACTTT. Translated, it gives CASSFATGNSPLHF.

This clone was seen just once. The chain has TRBV6-1 and TRBJ1-5; D perhaps matches TRBD1 (6 bases). Looked up from germline, CDR1 is MNHNS and CDR2 is SASEGT. This CDR3 is built from 16 residues. Deletions cut 3 bases from V and 6 bases from J, with 18 bases between. CDR3 sequence reads: CASSEGLGGLGQPQHF. CDR3 DNA sequence: TGTGCCAGCAGTGAGGGACTAGGGGGGTTAGGTCAGCCCCAGCATTTT.

The gene calls are TRBV19 and TRBJ1-6, with D possibly TRBD1 on 6 matching bases. CDR3 length equals 14 residues. From germline, CDR1 is LNHDA and CDR2 SQIVND (reference sequence). The germline V and J ends were trimmed by 3 bases and 9 bases, with 12 bases remaining between them. The CDR3: CASSISGAPSPLHF. The CDR3 region has the DNA TGTGCCAGTAGTATCTCGGGGGCGCCTTCACCCCTCCACTTT.

This rearrangement joins TRBV7-2 to TRBJ2-1; D is perhaps TRBD2 (5 bases). The CDR3 loop spans 14 amino acids. Per the germline V gene, CDR1 is SGHTA and CDR2 is FQGNSA. V was shortened by 1 base and J by 3 bases, with 7 bases between the two germline ends. CDR3 bases: TGTGCCAGCAGCTTAGAGGCGGGCTACAATGAGCAGTTCTTC. Protein product: CASSLEAGYNEQFF.

The rearrangement uses TRBV28 and TRBJ1-6, with D maybe TRBD1 (5 bases). The CDR3 sequence is 13 residues long. Germline V gives CDR1 MDHEN, CDR2 SYDVKM. V lost 6 bases, J lost 8 bases, and 11 bases lay in between. Written as DNA, the CDR3 is TGTGCCAGCAGGCAGACCAGGGATTCACCCCTCCACTTT. Translating it yields CASRQTRDSPLHF. The full variable domain, with the rest looked up from reference TRBV28 and TRBJ1-6, is DVKVTQSSRYLVKRTGEKVFLECVQDMDHENMFWYRQDPGLGLRLIYFSYDVKMKEKGDIPEGYSVSREKKERFSLILESASTNQTSMYLCASRQTRDSPLHFGNGTRLTVT.

The chain joins TRBV5-1 to TRBJ2-7; 8 bases are shared with TRBD1. In germline, CDR1 is SGHRS, CDR2 YFSETQ. The CDR3 has 16 residues. V lost 3 bases and J lost 0; bases outside the gene matches: 8. CDR3 DNA: TGCGCCAGCAGCTGGAGGACAGGGACAAGCTCCTACGAGCAGTACTTC. Its protein product is CASSWRTGTSSYEQYF.

J is TRBJ1-6 and V is TRBV1. TRBV1 is a listed pseudogene. This CDR3 region has 15 residues. The DNA of the CDR3 is TGCACCAGCAGCCAAGATTGCCCCGTTAATTCACCCCTCCACTTT. Translated, it gives CTSSQDCPVNSPLHF.

The chain combines TRBV5-7 with TRBJ1-4; D is ambiguous. TRBV5-7 is noted as an ORF with a role that remains uncertain. The germline V and J ends were trimmed by 4 bases and 3 bases, with 10 bases remaining between them. This CDR3 region has 14 residues. This CDR3 is CASSGLWANEKLFF. As DNA, the CDR3 is TGTGCCAGCAGCGGTTTATGGGCTAATGAAAAACTGTTTTTT.

The rearrangement uses TRBV19 and TRBJ1-5; the D is unclear. Trimming stripped 7 bases from V and 1 base from J, with 17 bases between. Germline values: CDR1 LNHDA, CDR2 SQIVND (reference sequence). This CDR3 spans 16 amino acids. DNA of the CDR3: TGTGCCAGTACTCCAACCGGGCTGGGAAGCAATCAGCCCCAGCATTTT. This codes for CASTPTGLGSNQPQHF.

The gene calls are TRBV24-1 and TRBJ1-2; D is unclear. The CDR3 loop spans 15 amino acids. From germline, CDR1 is KGHDR and CDR2 SFDVKD. V dropped 2 bases and J dropped 6 bases, with 15 bases sitting between them. This chain's CDR3 is CATSDSPLAEDGYTF. CDR3 coding DNA: TGTGCCACCAGTGATTCGCCTCTCGCTGAGGATGGCTACACCTTC.

This clone was detected only a few times. V is TRBV12-3 or TRBV12-4 and J is TRBJ1-2, with 8 nucleotides matching TRBD1. V shed 3 bases, J shed 8 bases, and the junction held 5 bases outside the gene matches. The CDR3 has 13 amino acids. CDR3 in DNA: TGTGCCAGCAGTTTCCGTCAGGGGGCCGGCTACACCTTC. Translating gives CASSFRQGAGYTF.

In nucleotides, the CDR3 is TGTGCCAGCAGTTTGACTAGCGGGAGGTACGAGCAGTACTTC. It codes for CASSLTSGRYEQYF. The V gene is TRBV27, the J gene TRBJ2-7; TRBD2 aligns across 13 bases. Per the germline V gene, CDR1 is MNHEY and CDR2 is SMNVEV (reference sequence). Losses at the gene ends were 3 bases for V and 4 bases for J; bases not matched to a gene: 0. The CDR3 contains 14 residues.

This chain links TRBV28 with TRBJ2-7, with 7 bases lining up with TRBD1. This CDR3 is 12 amino acids long. V shed 2 bases and J 9 bases; nucleotides not matched to a gene: 4. Germline CDR1 MDHEN, CDR2 SYDVKM. CDR3: CASSLRQGGQYF. The CDR3 DNA sequence: TGTGCCAGCAGTTTACGACAGGGCGGGCAGTACTTC.

The CDR3 DNA reads TGTGCCAGCAGCGCCCTTTTCGGGACAGGTGGGAACACTGAAGCTTTCTTT. It translates to CASSALFGTGGNTEAFF. The rearrangement uses TRBV9 and TRBJ1-1; 8 bases agree with TRBD1. Germline V gives CDR1 SGDLS, CDR2 YYNGEE. V trimming: 3 bases; J trimming: 1 base; junction bases outside the gene matches: 11. There are 17 residues in the CDR3.

The chain recombines TRBV28 with TRBJ1-4; D remains ambiguous. The CDR3 totals 12 residues. Germline values: CDR1 MDHEN, CDR2 SYDVKM. V was shortened by 5 bases and J by 4 bases, with 5 bases between the two germline ends. The CDR3 DNA reads as TGTGCCAGCAGTGTACGTAATGAAAAACTGTTTTTT. Translation gives CASSVRNEKLFF.

A few counts support this clone. J is TRBJ2-3 and V is TRBV20-1; D gene ambiguous. This CDR3 is 11 amino acids long. CDR1 and CDR2 from the germline V gene are DFQATT and SNEGSKA (reference sequence). The V end was cut by 2 bases, the J end by 4 bases, with 4 bases between. The chain's CDR3 is CSARRADTQYF. The CDR3 region has the DNA TGCAGTGCTAGACGAGCAGATACGCAGTATTTT.

The chain carries TRBV7-9 and TRBJ1-3; D call uncertain. This CDR3 spans 14 amino acids. Germline V lookup: CDR1 SEHNR, CDR2 FQNEAQ (reference sequence). The V end lost 0 bases, the J end lost 9 bases, and 12 bases lay between the germline ends. CDR3 residues: CASSLALDGVTIYF. As DNA, the CDR3 is TGTGCCAGCAGCTTAGCCTTGGACGGCGTCACCATATATTTT. The variable domain in full, with the rest retrieved from reference TRBV7-9 and TRBJ1-3, is DTGVSQNPRHKITKRGQNVTFRCDPISEHNRLYWYRQTLGQGPEFLTYFQNEAQLEKSRLLSDRFSAERPKGSFSTLEIQRTEQGDSAMYLCASSLALDGVTIYFGEGSWLTVV.

CDR3 coding DNA: TGTGCCAGCAGCCTCCTGAGCGGGAGAAGGGGTGAGCAGTTCTTC. Residues: CASSLLSGRRGEQFF. The V and J genes are TRBV7-3 and TRBJ2-1, with 8 bases identical to TRBD2. Germline assignment: CDR1 SGHTA and CDR2 FQGTGA. The CDR3 has 15 amino acids. Trimming took 5 bases from V and 9 from J; bases not matched to a gene: 12.

The genes are TRBV28 and TRBJ1-6, with D maybe TRBD1 (6 bases). Germline V gene lookup returns CDR1 MDHEN and CDR2 SYDVKM. The CDR3 has 14 residues. Deletions cut 5 bases from V and 8 bases from J, with 13 bases between. The CDR3 DNA is TGTGCCAGCAGTCCTAGGGGGAAGGATTCACCCCTCCACTTT. Its translation: CASSPRGKDSPLHF.

In regard to this clone: Germline and junction disagree at one end, which may indicate a read error. The chain carries TRBV6-5 and TRBJ1-6, with a tentative D call TRBD1 (5 bases). The germline V gene has CDR1 MNHEY and CDR2 SVGAGI. This CDR3 is 14 amino acids long. CDR3 nucleotide sequence: TGTGCCAGCAGTGACTCCAAGGGGACCACGGCCCTCCACTTT. It codes for CASSDSKGTTALHF.